The entry below gives a single TCR beta chain sequence along with its context. The antigen it recognizes is unknown. Within one base of it there is no much larger clone, and no base qualities were kept. The cohort was made up of under 800 healthy bone marrow donors. At the time of sampling, every cohort member was nominally healthy, though immune exposures that went unrecorded were likely present. The donor tested CMV seropositive, placing the donor among the 289 seropositive members of the cohort. A peripheral blood sample was collected from each donor, and TCR beta sequencing was performed on peripheral blood mononuclear cells. The Qiagen DNeasy Blood Extraction Kit was used to extract genomic DNA from the blood cell samples. Library prep was done by the immunoSEQ multiplex PCR assay. The multiplex PCR relied on a mix of 60 forward primers for TCR Vbeta segments and 13 reverse primers for TCR Jbeta segments. The CDR3 region of rearranged TCR beta genes was amplified from genomic DNA by a multiplex PCR assay. The Illumina HiSeq System was used to sequence the amplified TCR beta libraries as 87-base-pair reads. For the original study's pipeline: In a later analysis, some 80 million unique TCR beta chains were counted across the 690 or so repertoires, and roughly 10 million of these chains were shared by at least two donors. To remove PCR and sequencing errors, raw reads were error-corrected and collapsed into unique sequences using a nearest-neighbor algorithm that merged closely related sequences. To assign V, D and J gene segments, CDR3 sequences were aligned to IMGT reference sequences. For a sequence to be retained, a match of at least six nucleotides was required to both a V gene segment and a J gene segment. Rearrangements were classified as productive when the CDR3 lacked stop codons and remained in frame with V and J, and all other rearrangements were classified as non-productive. Following IMGT convention, CDR3 was defined as the stretch from the second conserved V-encoded cysteine to the conserved J-encoded phenylalanine. Sequences without an unambiguous match to a single V gene segment were excluded from the earlier analysis of 500 to 700 of the donors. In an earlier analysis of a few hundred of the donors, a V segment was called functional when productive rearrangements were above 56.7%, and segregating when the standard deviation between donors exceeded 5%. To diagnose cytomegalovirus status from the catalog of TCR beta chain sequences, a statistical classification framework was built. In a later analysis, V and J genes were assigned by comparing TCR nucleotide sequences against IMGT/GENE-DB human TR gene sequences. The TCRdist pipeline was used in a later analysis to assign CDR3 sequences and most-parsimonious VDJ recombination scenarios. In a later analysis, every TCR beta chain was defined by the combination of its CDR3 amino acid sequence and its V-gene family, and reads without a unique V-gene family were dropped. A later analysis removed roughly 590 highly shared, low-generation-probability nucleotide sequences to deal with suspected cross-contamination and a sequencing artifact. In a later analysis, a clonal expansion index for each public chain was calculated from normalized within-repertoire ranks of inferred template counts. A later analysis computed generation probabilities with a VDJ recombination model fitted to out-of-frame rearrangements, and checked the results against IGoR. A later analysis scored TCR-TCR, TCR-HLA and TCR-CMV co-occurrence with hypergeometric tests, applying a repertoire-size bias correction to TCR pairs. A later analysis estimated false discovery rates by permuting HLA or CMV assignments 20 times. In a later analysis, co-occurring TCRs were grouped with DBSCAN, and TCRdist sequence similarity was added when clustering was performed within HLA-allele-positive subsets. For co-occurrence clustering, repertoires with fewer than 30,000 or more than 120,000 public chains were excluded, along with about five repertoires with anomalous nucleotide sharing. Sourced from immuneACCESS, this table was stored by TCRdb with only in-frame sequences that have V and J called. A share of the clones is absent; for the studies checked, an unresolved V gene accounts for under half, and the remainder has no known explanation. That table is the source of V, J and clone size, and D and trimming were worked out from the DNA. Recorded for this sample are a few hundred thousand clones; almost 85% of them occurred a single time. Approximately 2% of the sample lies in the top ten.

V is pruned by 4 bases and J by 3 bases, leaving 1 base of the junction without a gene match. The germline V gene gives CDR1 as SGHTA and CDR2 as FQGNSA. Including cysteine and phenylalanine, the CDR3 has 14 amino acids. The retained sequence is limited to the CDR3, 42 bases, with the frame set at the first base. The data were taken from a study of cytomegalovirus exposure and HLA in healthy donors (dated by TCRdb to the late 2010s). At the level of the whole study: An earlier analysis of approximately 600 of the donors reported 276 Gb of sequence data and 120 million or so unique TCR beta sequences from some 180 million T cells. An early release that covered about 640 HLA-typed donors contained about 300 gigabases of sequencing data and approximately 85 million unique TCR sequences. Of the roughly 400 genotyped donors, over 70% fell in the genetic ancestry cluster associated with self-reported Caucasian donors. The study aimed to test whether cataloging public T cell receptors could reveal signatures of past pathogen exposure. The study used immunosequencing to profile the T cell repertoires of approximately 690 subjects and linked those repertoires to cytomegalovirus serostatus. Along with the roughly 610-subject first cohort, a separate validation cohort of some 130 different subjects was used. To predict cytomegalovirus infection status, the study combined high-throughput TCR immunosequencing, statistical association of individual TCRs with disease status, and machine learning. A later analysis re-analyzed previously published TCR beta repertoires from 666 donors and added high-resolution HLA genotyping to study TCR occurrence patterns. The later analysis used no new phenotypic data to find candidate immune exposures, relying instead on TCR beta sequences and their occurrence across donors. In an earlier analysis of 500 to 650 of the donors, high-throughput TCR beta sequencing was used to judge whether each TCR beta V gene segment behaved as functional or pseudogenic. Donor age, sex, ethnicity and CMV serostatus were collected together with the repertoire data. Genome-wide SNP genotypes for about 65% of the roughly 670 donors were used in a later genetic analysis, which treated that subset as a discovery cohort. All discovery cohort repertoires had been generated using a single sequencing platform. HLA typing included class I and class II loci at four-digit resolution. The number of typed donors differed by locus: about 620-640 for A, B, C, DRB1 and DQB1; approximately 520 for DQA1; approximately 600 for DPA1; and 400 to 480 for DPB1. Four or five DR-DQ haplotypes were handled as single units for association and clustering because linkage in the cohort was strong. On average, 235,054 unique TCR beta nucleotide sequences were sequenced per donor among some 420 genotyped donors of the cohort, with about 19% of those sequences being non-productive.

Study-level results and caveats: Because some donors lacked HLA typing at each locus, the association tests relied only on the typed subset. In a later analysis, some 18,000 TCR beta sequences were associated with specific HLA alleles at a false discovery rate of 0.05. In a later genetic analysis, a missense DCLRE1C variant was associated with V-gene and J-gene trimming of TCR beta chains, and the association was replicated in an independent cohort. Most CMV-associated TCR beta chains appeared to be HLA-restricted in a later analysis, and the HLA associations seemed to be driven largely by CMV exposure. CMV serostatus was the only immune exposure information available for the cohort. A further reported finding was that TCR beta sequences accurately predicted the HLA-A and HLA-B alleles for most subjects in the first cohort. Some IMGT-functional V segments, including TRBV6-2 and TRBV6-3, could not be distinguished by the 87-base-pair reads and were therefore excluded. In an earlier analysis of approximately 600 of the donors, most TCR beta V segments were observed in productive rearrangements about 87% or about 30% of the time, broadly matching IMGT annotations. In a later analysis, several top co-occurrence clusters were reported to appear linked to parvovirus B19, influenza, CMV and Epstein-Barr virus. A later analysis found that TCR association rates varied across HLA loci, with DRB1 alleles showing the most associated TCRs and HLA-C alleles the fewest. A later genetic analysis reported fewer N-insertions in productive TCRs among donors in an Asian-associated ancestry cluster than the roughly 650-donor mean. In this cohort, only TCR beta chains were sequenced, and detectable features were limited by the absence of alpha or paired-chain data. A cluster of highly shared sequence variants was judged likely to represent a technical artifact of the sequencing pipeline. The classifier was reported to diagnose cytomegalovirus status with high specificity and sensitivity in both the original and validation cohorts. Sequencing depth was assumed to be roughly uniform across donors in the presence/absence analyses, though that assumption may not hold. In vitro tests confirmed that a few of the cytomegalovirus-associated TCR beta chains recognize cytomegalovirus antigens. According to the authors, the approach could potentially be generalized to other disease states and immunological phenotypes. The study gave a list of 150 to 200 TCR beta chains associated with cytomegalovirus. Because counts were too low, seventeen rarely observed V segments, including chromosome 9 orphons, were left out of the earlier analysis of a few hundred of the donors. Compared with equally common non-associated chains, HLA-associated TCR beta chains in a later analysis were more clonally expanded and had lower generation probabilities. When HLA alleles, especially DR and DQ, strongly co-occurred, TCR associations were difficult to assign to individual alleles. Most TCR sequences were observed very rarely across donors, whereas some public TCRs were present in many individuals. Linkage disequilibrium might explain the correlated functional status among segregating V segments, but an unknown experimental factor could not be ruled out.

Sequencing was done on a sample of PBMCs. This TCR came from a woman in her thirties or forties in good health and CMV-seropositive. This chain is built from TRBV7-2 and TRBJ2-3, with TRBD2 identical over 10 junction bases. The DNA reads as follows: TGTGCCAGCAGCTGGACTAGCGGAACAGATACGCAGTATTTT. This codes for CASSWTSGTDTQYF.